This record covers a single TCR beta chain. A read error may produce the germline difference seen at one junction end. TCRdb re-derived calls from the 5' RACE reads in MiXCR, one entry per CDR3 protein. Found here are 500,000 to 700,000 distinct CDR3 sequences, 7.1% of them singletons; the top ten hold around 1.6%. The data belong to a study of identical twins. This CDR3 has 17 residues. Germline-derived CDR1 and CDR2 are DFQATT and SNEGSKA (reference sequence). Separately, the same data were catalogued under a study of yellow fever vaccine responses in identical twins.

Sequenced sample: PBMCs. The TCR was taken from a woman aged 18-29 years in good health. The chain joins TRBV20-1 to TRBJ2-1, with 9 positions matching TRBD2. The CDR3 here is CCARGSSGADSYNEQFF. Here the CDR3 DNA reads TGCTGTGCTAGAGGATCTAGCGGGGCGGACTCCTACAATGAGCAGTTCTTC.